Listed here are 24 T cell receptor beta chains from one sample, sequenced in a study of cytomegalovirus exposure and HLA in healthy donors. Both 60 Vbeta primers and 13 Jbeta primers went into the PCR. Method: immunoSEQ multiplex PCR; TCRdb's copy keeps in-frame clones and lacks some. The data show about 160,000 clones, with approximately 80% seen just once and about 9.6% held by the top ten. Sequenced sample: PBMCs. These TCRs come from a man aged 18-30 years in good health and CMV-seropositive.

The chain joins TRBV5-4 to TRBJ2-1; 9 bases align to TRBD2. The germline V gene has CDR1 SGHNT and CDR2 YYREEE (reference sequence). Unmatched junction bases numbered 13, after V lost 4 bases and J lost 5 bases. The CDR3 extends over 17 amino acids. The CDR3 is CASSTPSWTSVDNEQFF. CDR3 in DNA: TGTGCCAGCAGCACCCCGAGCTGGACTAGCGTCGACAATGAGCAGTTCTTC.

This chain connects TRBV18 to TRBJ2-3; TRBD2 agrees at 8 bases. CDR1 is KGHSH, CDR2 LQKENI, per germline. CDR3 size: 18 residues. V lost 1 base to trimming and J lost 2 bases; unmatched junction nucleotides: 11. CDR3: CASSPLIRVAGHTDTQYF. For the CDR3, the DNA is TGTGCCAGCTCACCACTCATCAGGGTAGCGGGGCACACAGATACGCAGTATTTT.

The chain couples TRBV11-3 to TRBJ2-1; D perhaps matches TRBD1 (5 bases). The V end was cut by 2 bases, the J end by 1 base, with 9 bases between. CDR3 length equals 15 residues. CDR1 SGHNT and CDR2 YENEEA come from the germline V gene. CDR3 amino acids: CASSLSQGSYNEQFF. The CDR3 nucleotides are TGTGCCAGCAGCTTAAGTCAGGGTTCCTACAATGAGCAGTTCTTC.

The chain couples TRBV11-3 to TRBJ2-7; 9 bases fit TRBD2. The CDR3 extends over 13 amino acids. After removal of 3 bases from V and 6 bases from J, the junction contained 3 bases not matched to a gene. CDR1 and CDR2 from the germline V gene are SGHNT and YENEEA. CDR3 protein: CASSFIAGAEQYF. CDR3 sequence (DNA): TGTGCCAGCAGCTTTATAGCGGGAGCCGAGCAGTACTTC.

In this sample, this clone turned up a few times. The V and J genes are TRBV7-3 and TRBJ2-2; D possibly corresponds to TRBD1 (6 bases). Germline CDR1 and CDR2: SGHTA and FQGTGA. The CDR3 spans 15 residues. V lost 0 bases, J lost 5 bases, and 10 bases lay in between. CDR3 residues: CASSLTLQGTGELFF. In DNA form, the CDR3 reads TGTGCCAGCAGCTTAACGTTGCAGGGGACCGGGGAGCTGTTTTTT.

Only one count was recorded for this clone. At one boundary the junction diverges from the germline segment, which might be a read error. The rearrangement uses TRBV7-9 and TRBJ1-1; 8 bases map to TRBD1. CDR3 length: 18 amino acids. The V gene's germline CDR1 is SEHNR and CDR2 FQNEAQ (reference sequence). The DNA of the CDR3 is TGTTCCAGCAGCTTAGCGTCTTACCAGGGGGCGCGAGGCACTGAAGCTTTCTTT. Protein: CSSSLASYQGARGTEAFF.

The chain couples TRBV7-9 to TRBJ1-2; perhaps TRBD1 as D (5 bases). This CDR3 has 14 residues. V was shortened by 5 bases and J by 6 bases, with 16 bases between the two germline ends. Germline values: CDR1 SEHNR, CDR2 FQNEAQ (reference sequence). CDR3 nucleotide sequence: TGTGCCAGCAGCCACAGCGACAGATGGCATGGCTACACCTTC. It is translated as CASSHSDRWHGYTF. The whole variable domain, filled in from reference TRBV7-9 and TRBJ1-2, reads DTGVSQNPRHKITKRGQNVTFRCDPISEHNRLYWYRQTLGQGPEFLTYFQNEAQLEKSRLLSDRFSAERPKGSFSTLEIQRTEQGDSAMYLCASSHSDRWHGYTFGSGTRLTVV.

The chain is built from TRBV7-2 and TRBJ1-4; the D is unclear. Trimming shortened V by 2 bases and J by 8 bases, and 12 bases separated the two germline ends. The CDR3 is 14 residues long. Germline loops: CDR1 SGHTA, CDR2 FQGNSA. The CDR3 DNA sequence: TGTGCCAGCAGCTTATCGATCGTTCAGGAAAAACTGTTTTTT. Translated, it gives CASSLSIVQEKLFF.

The chain links TRBV5-1 to TRBJ2-5, with 9 nucleotides matching TRBD2. Germline-derived CDR1 and CDR2 are SGHRS and YFSETQ. J gave up 4 bases and V 2 bases, and 6 bases lay outside the gene matches. The CDR3 has 15 amino acids. CDR3 nucleotide sequence: TGCGCCAGCAGCTTAGGTCCTAGCGGGGCAGAGACCCAGTACTTC. It is translated as CASSLGPSGAETQYF. Filled out from reference TRBV5-1 and TRBJ2-5, the complete variable domain reads KAGVTQTPRYLIKTRGQQVTLSCSPISGHRSVSWYQQTPGQGLQFLFEYFSETQRNKGNFPGRFSGRQFSNSRSEMNVSTLELGDSALYLCASSLGPSGAETQYFGPGTRLLVL.

The gene calls are TRBV5-5 and TRBJ2-2; TRBD2 matches 8 bases. The germline gives CDR1 SGHKS, CDR2 YYEKEE (reference sequence). J lost 1 base, V lost 3 bases, and 8 bases had no gene match. The CDR3 spans 17 residues. CDR3 in DNA: TGTGCCAGCAGCTCGTCGCGGGGGGCCCAGAACACCGGGGAGCTGTTTTTT. It encodes CASSSSRGAQNTGELFF.

V usage is TRBV5-1 and J usage is TRBJ1-5; no definite D call. Trimming removed 5 bases at V and 3 bases at J, with 9 bases between. Germline V gene data show CDR1 as SGHRS and CDR2 as YFSETQ. The CDR3 spans 13 residues. The chain's CDR3 is CASSRDYNQPQHF. The CDR3 nucleotides read TGCGCCAGCAGTCGAGACTACAATCAGCCCCAGCATTTT.

This chain connects TRBV4-2 to TRBJ1-5; 9 bases are a match to TRBD1. CDR1 and CDR2 (germline): LGHNA, YNFKEQ. CDR3 length equals 17 residues. The junction had 9 bases not matched to a gene; V was cut back by 0 bases and J by 6 bases. This CDR3 is CASSQDKFGTGSQPQHF. Here the CDR3 DNA reads TGTGCCAGCAGCCAAGATAAGTTCGGGACAGGGAGTCAGCCCCAGCATTTT.

This clone was detected only a few times. The chain links TRBV7-9 to TRBJ1-4; D is uncertain. Germline loops: CDR1 SEHNR, CDR2 FQNEAQ (reference sequence). The CDR3 extends over 18 amino acids. V was trimmed by 2 bases and J by 6 bases, leaving 22 bases between them. Written as DNA, the CDR3 is TGTGCCAGCAGCTTATTGTCCCGCCAGGATCCTCCTTATGAAAAACTGTTTTTT. Translation gives CASSLLSRQDPPYEKLFF.

The chain combines TRBV7-8 with TRBJ2-2, with D possibly matching TRBD2 (5 bases). CDR1 and CDR2 from the germline V gene are SGHVS and FQNEAQ. V was clipped by 0 bases and J by 5 bases, with 13 bases between them. The CDR3 loop spans 16 amino acids. CDR3 nucleotides: TGTGCCAGCAGCTTAGCGGCAGGTCGGGAAACCGGGGAGCTGTTTTTT. Residues: CASSLAAGRETGELFF.

This clone was counted a few times. The gene calls are TRBV5-1 and TRBJ2-1, with 9 bases fitting TRBD2. The V segment lost 4 bases and the J segment 6 bases; nucleotides outside the gene matches: 8. The CDR3 sequence is 15 residues long. The germline V gene encodes CDR1 SGHRS and CDR2 YFSETQ. Here the CDR3 reads CASSPRGGPSNEQFF. The CDR3 DNA is TGCGCCAGCAGCCCGCGGGGGGGACCTAGCAATGAGCAGTTCTTC. The full variable domain, rest sourced from reference TRBV5-1 and TRBJ2-1, is KAGVTQTPRYLIKTRGQQVTLSCSPISGHRSVSWYQQTPGQGLQFLFEYFSETQRNKGNFPGRFSGRQFSNSRSEMNVSTLELGDSALYLCASSPRGGPSNEQFFGPGTRLTVL.

The count of this clone is one. The CDR3 reads CASSAPGQEPEQYF. The CDR3 DNA reads TGTGCCAGCAGCGCACCGGGACAGGAACCAGAGCAGTACTTC. V and J are TRBV11-3 and TRBJ2-7; 8 nucleotides agree with TRBD1. Germline-derived CDR1 and CDR2 are SGHNT and YENEEA. The junction had 10 bases not matched to a gene; V was cut back by 5 bases and J by 7 bases. CDR3 length equals 14 residues.

The chain has TRBV29-1 and TRBJ2-3, with 8 bases lining up with TRBD1. The CDR3 spans 13 residues. The germline gives CDR1 SQVTM, CDR2 ANQGSEA. V gave up 6 bases and J gave up 0 bases; unmatched junction bases: 2. The CDR3 reads CSVDRASTDTQYF. The CDR3 DNA reads as TGCAGCGTGGACAGGGCAAGCACAGATACGCAGTATTTT.

The genes are TRBV5-1 and TRBJ2-7; D remains unclear. Per the germline V gene, CDR1 is SGHRS and CDR2 is YFSETQ. The CDR3 covers 12 residues. V was pared by 0 bases and J by 3 bases, with 4 bases between. CDR3 DNA: TGCGCCAGCAGCTTGGGACACTACGAGCAGTACTTC. It yields the protein CASSLGHYEQYF.

The V call is TRBV7-9, the J call TRBJ2-5; no firm D call. The CDR3 totals 16 residues. Germline-derived CDR1 and CDR2 are SEHNR and FQNEAQ (reference sequence). Trimming removed 8 bases from V and 2 bases from J, with 21 bases in between. CDR3 coding DNA: TGTGCCAGCTCCCTGGGTAGTAGCTCTATTCAAGAGACCCAGTACTTC. It is translated as CASSLGSSSIQETQYF.

This sequence joins TRBV6-5 and TRBJ2-3, with D unresolved. Germline values: CDR1 MNHEY, CDR2 SVGAGI. This CDR3 is built from 16 residues. Between the trimmed V and J ends, which lost 3 bases and 4 bases, there was a span of 17 bases. CDR3 nucleotides: TGTGCCAGCAGTTATTCTCTTCCCGACTGGGCAGATACGCAGTATTTT. As protein: CASSYSLPDWADTQYF.

This rearrangement joins TRBV4-1 to TRBJ2-7; 8 nucleotides line up with TRBD1. V trimming: 4 bases; J trimming: 5 bases; junction bases outside the gene matches: 7. The germline gives CDR1 MGHRA, CDR2 YSYEKL. There are 14 residues in the CDR3. DNA of the CDR3: TGCGCCAGCAGCCCGCGGACAGGGAAGGACGAGCAGTACTTC. It is translated as CASSPRTGKDEQYF.

V is TRBV7-9 and J is TRBJ2-1; 10 bases agree with TRBD2. This CDR3 contains 15 residues. Germline trimming cut 2 bases from V and 4 bases from J; bases unmatched to any gene: 2. Germline CDR1 is SEHNR and CDR2 is FQNEAQ (reference sequence). The CDR3 region has the DNA TGTGCCAGCAGCTTATTACTAGCGGGGTACAATGAGCAGTTCTTC. This encodes CASSLLLAGYNEQFF.

In DNA, the CDR3 is TGTGCCGGACGGACAGGGGGCAAGATCACTGAAGCTTTCTTT. Encoded protein: CAGRTGGKITEAFF. V is TRBV19 and J is TRBJ1-1; 11 bases align to TRBD1. Germline CDR1 and CDR2: LNHDA and SQIVND (reference sequence). CDR3 length: 14 amino acids. The ends lost 11 bases at V and 4 bases at J; junction bases unmatched: 9.

This clone occurred a few times. This chain uses TRBV6-5 with TRBJ2-7; D remains ambiguous. The CDR3 contains 13 residues. Trimming removed 7 bases at V and 0 bases at J, with 10 bases between. Germline assignment: CDR1 MNHEY and CDR2 SVGAGI. The CDR3 protein is CASTAQSSYEQYF. CDR3 bases: TGTGCCAGCACAGCACAGAGCTCCTACGAGCAGTACTTC.